Shown below are 30 T cell receptor beta chains from a single sample sequenced in a study of CD8 T cells in Susac syndrome. RNA amounts of 0.5 to 1 ug underwent reverse transcription with random hexamers. One entry per CDR3 protein, called by TCRdb with MiXCR from the immunoSEQ multiplex PCR reads. The sample yields a few hundred thousand distinct CDR3 sequences, 95% seen once. The sample comprised CD4+ T cells from PBMCs. Receptor source: a human donor with multiple sclerosis.

The CDR3 loop reads CASSLARGVDEQFF. The DNA for the CDR3 is TGTGCCAGCAGCTTAGCGCGGGGGGTCGATGAGCAGTTCTTC. The chain has TRBV7-9 and TRBJ2-1; the match to TRBD2 covers 8 bases. The J segment lost 8 bases and the V segment lost 0 bases, leaving 3 bases of the junction unmatched. This CDR3 spans 14 amino acids. CDR1 SEHNR and CDR2 FQNEAQ come from the germline V gene (reference sequence). Full variable domain (rest looked up from reference TRBV7-9 and TRBJ2-1): DTGVSQNPRHKITKRGQNVTFRCDPISEHNRLYWYRQTLGQGPEFLTYFQNEAQLEKSRLLSDRFSAERPKGSFSTLEIQRTEQGDSAMYLCASSLARGVDEQFFGPGTRLTVL.

This chain uses TRBV20-1 with TRBJ2-3, with 9 bases aligning to TRBD2. Germline V gene lookup returns CDR1 DFQATT and CDR2 SNEGSKA (reference sequence). CDR3 size: 16 residues. V dropped 5 bases and J dropped 2; count of bases not matched to a gene: 11. The CDR3 here is CSARGRAGGNTDTQYF. The DNA of the CDR3 is TGCAGTGCTCGTGGAAGAGCGGGAGGAAACACAGATACGCAGTATTTT.

This chain joins TRBV9 and TRBJ2-6; D uncertain. The CDR3 is 18 residues long. Germline values: CDR1 SGDLS, CDR2 YYNGEE. Trimming left V 0 bases short and J 0 bases short, with 13 bases between. CDR3 residues: CASSVGEGRSSGANVLTF. The CDR3 DNA is TGTGCCAGCAGCGTAGGCGAAGGACGAAGCTCTGGGGCCAACGTCCTGACTTTC.

The chain joins TRBV27 to TRBJ2-7; 8 bases agree with TRBD2. The CDR3 runs 14 residues. Per germline, CDR1 MNHEY and CDR2 SMNVEV (reference sequence). The trim removed 2 bases at V and 7 bases at J, leaving 7 bases unmatched. CDR3 amino acids: CASSLTAGVREQYF. The CDR3 DNA reads TGTGCCAGCAGTTTAACAGCGGGAGTAAGGGAGCAGTACTTC.

The J gene is TRBJ2-1, the V gene TRBV6-1; TRBD2 matches 10 bases. The CDR3 is made up of 18 amino acids. With 6 bases clipped from V and 0 bases from J, the junction kept 11 bases outside the gene matches. The germline gives CDR1 MNHNS, CDR2 SASEGT. The CDR3 DNA sequence: TGTGCCAGCAGACCTTCTTGGGCTAGCGGGAGCTCCTACAATGAGCAGTTCTTC. Protein: CASRPSWASGSSYNEQFF.

The V call is TRBV5-6, the J call TRBJ2-7; maybe TRBD2 (6 bases). The V end lost 3 bases, the J end lost 3 bases, and 7 bases lay between the germline ends. CDR1 is SGHDT and CDR2 is YYEEEE in the germline V gene. The CDR3 is made up of 12 amino acids. CDR3 loop: CASSWGDYEQYF. In DNA, the CDR3 is TGTGCCAGCAGCTGGGGGGACTACGAGCAGTACTTC.

J is TRBJ2-1 and V is TRBV6-5, with TRBD2 matching 12 bases. Per the germline V gene, CDR1 is MNHEY and CDR2 is SVGAGI. This CDR3 spans 17 amino acids. Unmatched junction bases numbered 4, after V lost 0 bases and J lost 4 bases. The CDR3 loop reads CASSYSILAGGYNEQFF. CDR3 DNA sequence: TGTGCCAGCAGTTACTCGATCCTAGCGGGAGGGTACAATGAGCAGTTCTTC.

This clonotype has just one count. The chain recombines TRBV3-1 with TRBJ2-7, with unresolved D. Germline values: CDR1 LGHDT, CDR2 YNNKEL (reference sequence). The germline V and J ends were trimmed by 1 base and 4 bases, with 14 bases remaining between them. This CDR3 comprises 15 residues. The CDR3 region has the DNA TGTGCCAGCAGCCAAGGGGCCTCAGGCGTGTACGAGCAGTACTTC. It codes for CASSQGASGVYEQYF.

The genes are TRBV29-1 and TRBJ2-7; TRBD1 matches at 11 bases. There are 13 residues in the CDR3. Trimming cost V 6 bases and J 3 bases; bases outside gene matches: 4. CDR1 and CDR2 from the germline V gene are SQVTM and ANQGSEA. CDR3 nucleotides: TGCAGCGTAGGGACAGGGGGGCTCTACGAGCAGTACTTC. As protein: CSVGTGGLYEQYF.

The genes are TRBV15 and TRBJ2-1, with 10 nucleotides matching TRBD1. V shed 1 base, J shed 6 bases, and the junction held 3 bases outside the gene matches. CDR1 and CDR2 from the germline V gene are LNHNV and YYDKDF (reference sequence). There are 15 residues in the CDR3. The CDR3 bases are TGTGCCACCAGCAGAGCAGGACAGGGGGGCAATGAGCAGTTCTTC. The encoded protein is CATSRAGQGGNEQFF.

The chain couples TRBV25-1 to TRBJ1-6, with 7 bases fitting TRBD1. The CDR3 length is 15 residues. Germline V gene data show CDR1 as MGHDK and CDR2 as SYGVNS. V shed 4 bases, J shed 10 bases, and the junction held 10 bases outside the gene matches. The CDR3 loop is CASSGQTGFDSPLHF. The CDR3, as DNA: TGTGCCAGCAGTGGCCAGACAGGGTTTGACTCACCCCTCCACTTT.

In the case of this clonotype: Sequence at one end of the junction differs from germline and may be a read error. The chain couples TRBV15 to TRBJ2-7; TRBD1 matches 10 bases. Germline lookup yields CDR1 LNHNV and CDR2 YYDKDF (reference sequence). The CDR3 spans 16 residues. CDR3 amino acids: CATSRGPGTGDYEQCF. The CDR3 coding sequence is TGTGCCACCAGCAGAGGACCCGGGACAGGGGACTACGAGCAGTGCTTC.

This sequence joins TRBV29-1 and TRBJ2-1; D not certain. The CDR3 is made up of 13 amino acids. Trimming cost V 0 bases and J 5 bases, with 8 bases left between them. CDR1 and CDR2 (germline): SQVTM, ANQGSEA. For the CDR3, the DNA is TGCAGCGTTGAAGATCGGAAGAACAATGAGCAGTTCTTC. It is translated as CSVEDRKNNEQFF.

The rearrangement uses TRBV7-2 and TRBJ2-4; TRBD1 agrees at 8 bases. V gave up 5 bases and J gave up 13 bases; unmatched junction bases: 7. CDR1 and CDR2 (germline): SGHTA, FQGNSA. CDR3 length equals 12 residues. The CDR3 DNA is TGTGCCAGCAGCGGAAGTCGGGACAGGCAGTACTTC. It specifies CASSGSRDRQYF.

This clonotype was detected only once. This sequence joins TRBV28 and TRBJ2-7; tentative D call: TRBD2 (6 bases). Germline-derived CDR1 and CDR2 are MDHEN and SYDVKM. The CDR3 covers 13 residues. With 5 bases removed from V and 6 bases from J, the gap between germline ends came to 14 bases. The CDR3 coding sequence is TGTGCCAGCAGTGACTCGGGAGCAGGCGAGCAGTACTTC. Translation: CASSDSGAGEQYF.

This clonotype appeared a single time. This rearrangement joins TRBV15 to TRBJ2-7, with no clear D. Per germline, CDR1 LNHNV and CDR2 YYDKDF (reference sequence). The CDR3 spans 15 residues. V was cut by 4 bases and J by 3 bases, with 16 bases left in between. The CDR3 bases are TGTGCCACCAGCACTCATATGACGGCTGACTACGAGCAGTACTTC. Translated: CATSTHMTADYEQYF. Using reference TRBV15 and TRBJ2-7 for the parts outside the CDR3, the full variable domain is DAMVIQNPRYQVTQFGKPVTLSCSQTLNHNVMYWYQQKSSQAPKLLFHYYDKDFNNEADTPDNFQSRRPNTSFCFLDIRSPGLGDTAMYLCATSTHMTADYEQYFGPGTRLTVT.

This chain joins TRBV29-1 and TRBJ1-1; D call uncertain. Trimming left V 2 bases short and J 0 bases short, with 4 bases between. CDR1 is SQVTM and CDR2 is ANQGSEA in the germline V gene. The CDR3 has 12 residues. The CDR3, as DNA: TGCAGCGTTGAACCCATGAACACTGAAGCTTTCTTT. Translating gives CSVEPMNTEAFF.

The genes are TRBV20-1 and TRBJ2-5, with 10 bases fitting TRBD2. The CDR3 has 13 amino acids. CDR1 is DFQATT and CDR2 is SNEGSKA in the germline V gene (reference sequence). The J segment lost 2 bases and the V segment lost 6 bases, leaving 3 bases of the junction unmatched. The chain's CDR3 is CSATLAGQETQYF. In DNA, the CDR3 is TGCAGTGCCACACTAGCGGGGCAAGAGACCCAGTACTTC.

V and J are TRBV29-1 and TRBJ2-4; no clear D. The V end was cut by 1 base, the J end by 7 bases, with 5 bases between. Germline assignment: CDR1 SQVTM and CDR2 ANQGSEA. The CDR3 extends over 11 amino acids. The CDR3 reads CSVEVYNIQYF. CDR3 sequence (DNA): TGCAGCGTTGAAGTTTATAACATTCAGTACTTC.

The V call is TRBV28, the J call TRBJ2-1, with 8 nucleotides matching TRBD2. V shed 7 bases and J 8 bases; nucleotides not matched to a gene: 10. Germline V gives CDR1 MDHEN, CDR2 SYDVKM. The CDR3 consists of 14 residues. In DNA, the CDR3 is TGTGCCAGCACGGGGGGGTTCCCCAATGATGAGCAGTTCTTC. Protein product: CASTGGFPNDEQFF.

Written as DNA, the CDR3 is TGTGCTAGTGGTTTGGAGGCGGCCTACAATGAGCAGTTCTTC. It yields the protein CASGLEAAYNEQFF. The rearrangement uses TRBV12-5 and TRBJ2-1; D unclear. In germline, CDR1 is LGHNT, CDR2 FRNRAP. V was clipped by 1 base and J by 2 bases, with 6 bases between them. This CDR3 region has 14 residues.

This chain uses TRBV24-1 with TRBJ2-3; D could derive from TRBD1 or TRBD2 (5 bases each). The CDR3 length is 14 residues. Per germline, CDR1 KGHDR and CDR2 SFDVKD. Trimming removed 3 bases from V and 8 bases from J, with 14 bases in between. The CDR3 region has the DNA TGTGCCACCAGTGATCCGGGACCCTCATCTACGCAGTATTTT. Residues: CATSDPGPSSTQYF.

The chain couples TRBV29-1 to TRBJ1-5; D possibly corresponds to TRBD1 (6 bases). Germline V gene sequence: CDR1 SQVTM, CDR2 ANQGSEA. This CDR3 has 13 amino acids. V was clipped by 7 bases and J by 2 bases, with 12 bases between them. The CDR3 reads CSGGGGGNQPQHF. The CDR3 DNA is TGCAGCGGAGGAGGGGGGGGCAATCAGCCCCAGCATTTT. The variable domain in full, with the rest retrieved from reference TRBV29-1 and TRBJ1-5, is SAVISQKPSRDICQRGTSLTIQCQVDSQVTMMFWYRQQPGQSLTLIATANQGSEATYESGFVIDKFPISRPNLTFSTLTVSNMSPEDSSIYLCSGGGGGNQPQHFGDGTRLSIL.

This clonotype has a single count. The chain couples TRBV28 to TRBJ1-1; D uncertain. The CDR3 covers 14 residues. V lost 2 bases, J lost 2 bases, and 9 bases lay in between. Germline V CDR1 and CDR2: MDHEN, SYDVKM. The CDR3 DNA reads TGTGCCAGCAGTTTAACGTACCCAAACACTGAAGCTTTCTTT. The encoded protein is CASSLTYPNTEAFF.

V usage is TRBV25-1 and J usage is TRBJ1-6; D not certain. Germline CDR1 and CDR2: MGHDK and SYGVNS. The V and J ends lost 1 base and 6 bases respectively, with 7 bases between them. The CDR3 is made up of 14 amino acids. CDR3 sequence: CASSESRGNSPLHF. The CDR3 nucleotides read TGTGCCAGCAGTGAATCCCGGGGTAATTCACCCCTCCACTTT. The full variable domain, completed using reference TRBV25-1 and TRBJ1-6, is EADIYQTPRYLVIGTGKKITLECSQTMGHDKMYWYQQDPGMELHLIHYSYGVNSTEKGDLSSESTVSRIRTEHFPLTLESARPSHTSQYLCASSESRGNSPLHFGNGTRLTVT.

The V call is TRBV20-1, the J call TRBJ2-1; D remains ambiguous. CDR3 size: 14 residues. Germline V CDR1 and CDR2: DFQATT, SNEGSKA (reference sequence). The germline V and J ends were trimmed by 4 bases and 0 bases, with 10 bases remaining between them. The CDR3 protein is CSAMLRNSYNEQFF. CDR3 bases: TGCAGTGCTATGTTACGGAACTCCTACAATGAGCAGTTCTTC.

The chain couples TRBV3-1 to TRBJ1-1; D unresolved. Germline V gene sequence: CDR1 LGHDT, CDR2 YNNKEL (reference sequence). The CDR3 spans 14 residues. Trimming cost V 1 base and J 1 base, with 7 bases left between them. CDR3 protein: CASSQVRGNTEAFF. Here the CDR3 DNA reads TGTGCCAGCAGCCAAGTTCGAGGGAACACTGAAGCTTTCTTT.

The chain uses TRBV5-1 and TRBJ2-1; TRBD2 aligns across 8 bases. V trimming: 4 bases; J trimming: 5 bases; junction bases outside the gene matches: 11. CDR1 and CDR2 from the germline V gene are SGHRS and YFSETQ. The CDR3 loop spans 16 amino acids. CDR3 sequence (DNA): TGCGCCAGCAGCCATGTAGCGGGAAGGTTCGACAATGAGCAGTTCTTC. Translating it yields CASSHVAGRFDNEQFF.

The chain combines TRBV3-1 with TRBJ1-1, with D uncertain. V lost 4 bases to trimming and J lost 4 bases, with 10 bases between them. CDR3 size: 13 residues. Germline V gene data show CDR1 as LGHDT and CDR2 as YNNKEL (reference sequence). Here the CDR3 DNA reads TGTGCCAGCAGCCTCCCGAAGGGCACTGAAGCTTTCTTT. Its translation: CASSLPKGTEAFF.

The chain links TRBV23-1 to TRBJ1-2, with D maybe TRBD1 (5 bases). Being an ORF, TRBV23-1 has a function that is uncertain. The CDR3 has 16 amino acids. The V gene lost 0 bases and the J gene lost 0 bases, with 11 bases spanning the gap. CDR3 nucleotide sequence: TGCGCCAGCAGTCAATCAACGGGGCTTTCTAACTATGGCTACACCTTC. It specifies CASSQSTGLSNYGYTF.